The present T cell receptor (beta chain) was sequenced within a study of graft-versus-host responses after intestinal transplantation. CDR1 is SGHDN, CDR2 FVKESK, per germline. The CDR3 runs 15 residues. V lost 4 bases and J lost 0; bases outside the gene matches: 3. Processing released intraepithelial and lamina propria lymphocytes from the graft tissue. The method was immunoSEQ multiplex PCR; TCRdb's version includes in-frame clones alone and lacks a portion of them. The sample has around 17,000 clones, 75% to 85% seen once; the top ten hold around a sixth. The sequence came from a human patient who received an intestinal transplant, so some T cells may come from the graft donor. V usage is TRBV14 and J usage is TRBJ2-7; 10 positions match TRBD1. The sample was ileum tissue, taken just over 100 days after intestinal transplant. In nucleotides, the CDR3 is TGTGCCAGCAGCCTGGGACAGGGGTACTCCTACGAGCAGTACTTC. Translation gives CASSLGQGYSYEQYF.